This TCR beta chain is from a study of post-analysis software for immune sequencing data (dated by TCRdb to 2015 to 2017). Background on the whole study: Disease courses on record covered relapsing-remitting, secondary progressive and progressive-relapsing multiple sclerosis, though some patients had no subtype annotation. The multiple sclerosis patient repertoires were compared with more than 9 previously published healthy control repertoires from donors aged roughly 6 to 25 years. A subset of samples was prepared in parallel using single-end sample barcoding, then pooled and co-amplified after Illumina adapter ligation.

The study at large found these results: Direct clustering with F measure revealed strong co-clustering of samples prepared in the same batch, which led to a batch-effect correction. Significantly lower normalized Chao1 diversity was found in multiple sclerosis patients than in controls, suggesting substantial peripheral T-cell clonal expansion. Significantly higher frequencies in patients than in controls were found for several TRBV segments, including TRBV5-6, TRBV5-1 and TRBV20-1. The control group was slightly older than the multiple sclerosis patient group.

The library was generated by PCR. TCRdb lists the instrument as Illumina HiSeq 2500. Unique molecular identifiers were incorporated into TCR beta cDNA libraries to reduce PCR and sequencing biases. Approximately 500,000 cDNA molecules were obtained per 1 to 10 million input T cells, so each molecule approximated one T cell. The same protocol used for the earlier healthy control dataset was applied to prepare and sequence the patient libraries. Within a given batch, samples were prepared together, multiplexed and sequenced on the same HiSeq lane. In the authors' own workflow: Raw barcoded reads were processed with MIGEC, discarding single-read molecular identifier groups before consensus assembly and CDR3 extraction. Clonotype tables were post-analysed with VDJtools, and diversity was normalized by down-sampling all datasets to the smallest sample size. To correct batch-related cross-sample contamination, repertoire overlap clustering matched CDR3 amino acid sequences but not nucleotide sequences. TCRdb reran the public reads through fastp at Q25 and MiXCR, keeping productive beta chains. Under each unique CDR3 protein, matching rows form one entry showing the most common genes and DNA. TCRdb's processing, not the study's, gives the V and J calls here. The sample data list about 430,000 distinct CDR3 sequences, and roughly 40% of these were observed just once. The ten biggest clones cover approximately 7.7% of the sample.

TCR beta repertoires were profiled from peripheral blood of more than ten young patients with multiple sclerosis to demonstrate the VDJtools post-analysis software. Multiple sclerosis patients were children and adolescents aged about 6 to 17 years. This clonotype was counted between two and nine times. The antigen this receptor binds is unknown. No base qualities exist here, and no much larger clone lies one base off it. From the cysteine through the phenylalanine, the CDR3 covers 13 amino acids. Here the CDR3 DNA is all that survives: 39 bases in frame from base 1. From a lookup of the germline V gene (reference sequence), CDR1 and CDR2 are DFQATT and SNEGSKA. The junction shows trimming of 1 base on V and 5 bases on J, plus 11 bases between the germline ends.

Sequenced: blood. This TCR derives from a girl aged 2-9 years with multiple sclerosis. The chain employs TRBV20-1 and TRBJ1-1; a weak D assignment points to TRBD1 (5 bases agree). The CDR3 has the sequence CSARGRADTEAFF. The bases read TGCAGTGCTAGAGGCAGGGCGGATACTGAAGCTTTCTTT.